The rows below give T cell receptor beta chains drawn from one sample of a study of OX40 agonist ivuxolimab in advanced cancers. Clones were sequenced by immunoSEQ multiplex PCR, and TCRdb holds only the in-frame ones, with some missing. The sample shows approximately 69,000 clones, just over 90% of them seen only once. The sample in question was CD4+ or CD8+ T cells sorted from blood, obtained in a trial of the OX40 agonist ivuxolimab. The origin of the receptors is an adult with an advanced solid tumor such as melanoma, head and neck, liver or kidney cancer. The CDR3 runs from the conserved cysteine through the conserved F or W. D genes are given only for firm matches. A clone size is listed for some rows: how often the clone was seen (once, few, many), or a class if it is expanded.

d_gene,v_gene,abundance,j_gene,CDR3aa,CDR3nt
-,TRBV19,-,TRBJ2-4,CASSSPRDWSQYF,TGTGCCAGTAGTTCACCAAGGGACTGGTCCCAGTACTTC
TRBD2,TRBV4-2,-,TRBJ2-7,CASSQVRPPGLAGSSYEQYF,TGTGCCAGCAGCCAAGTGAGGCCCCCGGGACTAGCGGGGAGCTCCTACGAGCAGTACTTC
TRBD2,TRBV5-6,-,TRBJ2-1,CASSPLAGVGYEQFF,TGTGCCAGCAGCCCACTAGCGGGAGTCGGGTATGAGCAGTTCTTC
-,TRBV15,-,TRBJ2-2,CATSRETGPNTGELFF,TGTGCCACCAGCAGGGAGACAGGTCCGAACACCGGGGAGCTGTTTTTT
-,TRBV27,once,TRBJ2-7,CASKVAGLSYEQYF,TGTGCCAGCAAGGTGGCAGGTCTTTCCTACGAGCAGTACTTC
-,TRBV4-1,-,TRBJ2-7,CASSLRDEQYF,TGCGCCAGCAGCCTCAGAGACGAGCAGTACTTC
-,TRBV6-5,-,TRBJ1-3,CASSYLNTIYF,TGTGCCAGCAGTTACTTAAACACCATATATTTT
-,TRBV6-6,-,TRBJ2-7,CASSYRTAAYEQYF,TGTGCCAGCAGTTACAGGACCGCAGCCTACGAGCAGTACTTC
TRBD1,TRBV19,-,TRBJ2-2,CASSPITGATGELFF,TGTGCCAGTAGTCCAATAACAGGGGCCACCGGGGAGCTGTTTTTT
-,TRBV6-5,-,TRBJ2-2,CASSKGPVYAGELFF,TGTGCCAGCAGTAAGGGACCGGTATATGCCGGGGAGCTGTTTTTT
TRBD2,TRBV2,-,TRBJ2-1,CASREGLAGGNEQFF,TGTGCCAGCAGAGAAGGACTAGCGGGCGGCAATGAGCAGTTCTTC
-,TRBV2,-,TRBJ2-3,CASYQRGAQYF,TGTGCCAGTTACCAAAGGGGGGCGCAGTATTTT
-,TRBV7-8,-,TRBJ1-5,CASSTYSRQAIPNQPQHF,TGTGCCAGCAGCACCTATTCAAGGCAGGCCATCCCCAATCAGCCCCAGCATTTT
TRBD2,TRBV19,-,TRBJ2-4,CASSKSPWEAGNNIQYF,TGTGCCAGTAGTAAATCCCCTTGGGAAGCGGGAAACAACATTCAGTACTTC
-,TRBV9,-,TRBJ2-1,CASSFRGTPEQFF,TGTGCCAGCAGCTTCCGAGGTACCCCCGAGCAGTTCTTC
-,TRBV2,-,TRBJ1-1,CASSPDALMNTEAFF,TGTGCCAGCAGCCCGGACGCGCTGATGAACACTGAAGCTTTCTTT
-,TRBV7-3,few,TRBJ2-1,CASSLMEGLGYNEQFF,TGTGCCAGCAGCTTAATGGAGGGCCTTGGCTACAATGAGCAGTTCTTC
-,TRBV10-3,-,TRBJ1-5,CAISESKGGNQPQHF,TGTGCCATCAGTGAGTCGAAGGGAGGCAATCAGCCCCAGCATTTT
TRBD2,TRBV6-7,-,TRBJ2-7,CASSYPPGREGSSYEQYF,TGTGCCAGCAGTTACCCGCCCGGCAGGGAGGGAAGCTCCTACGAGCAGTACTTC
-,TRBV7-2,-,TRBJ2-3,CASSEGSFYTDTQYF,TGTGCCAGCAGCGAAGGTAGTTTCTACACAGATACGCAGTATTTT
TRBD2,TRBV18,once,TRBJ2-2,CASSPIASSGSLNTGELFF,TGTGCCAGCTCACCAATCGCCTCTAGCGGGAGTTTAAACACCGGGGAGCTGTTTTTT
TRBD1,TRBV19,-,TRBJ1-2,CASSQRQGTNYGYTF,TGTGCCAGTAGTCAAAGACAGGGCACTAACTATGGCTACACCTTC
TRBD1,TRBV9,-,TRBJ1-1,CASSVSDRVNTEAFF,TGTGCCAGCAGCGTATCTGACAGGGTGAACACTGAAGCTTTCTTT
-,TRBV9,-,TRBJ1-1,CASSVGPERTTEAFF,TGTGCCAGCAGCGTAGGTCCCGAACGGACCACTGAAGCTTTCTTT
-,TRBV15,-,TRBJ2-3,CATRYGSQTDTQYF,TGTGCCACCCGCTACGGGAGTCAAACAGATACGCAGTATTTT
TRBD2,TRBV19,-,TRBJ2-7,CATSLGGLAGERAYEQYF,TGTGCCACCTCCTTAGGGGGACTAGCGGGAGAGAGAGCCTACGAGCAGTACTTC
-,TRBV7-3,-,TRBJ2-3,CASSSSGSTDTQYF,TGTGCCAGCAGCTCCAGCGGGAGCACAGATACGCAGTATTTT
-,TRBV7-6,-,TRBJ1-4,CASSLGQTNEKLFF,TGTGCCAGCAGCTTGGGGCAGACTAATGAAAAACTGTTTTTT
TRBD2,TRBV9,-,TRBJ2-1,CASSPTSDSYSYNEQFF,TGTGCCAGCAGCCCGACTAGCGACTCATACTCCTACAATGAGCAGTTCTTC
-,TRBV18,once,TRBJ2-7,CASSPSATSYEQYF,TGTGCCAGCTCACCGTCAGCTACTAGCTACGAGCAGTACTTC
-,TRBV7-2,few,TRBJ1-4,CASSLASVDEKLFF,TGTGCCAGCAGCTTAGCATCGGTTGATGAAAAACTGTTTTTT
-,TRBV5-1,-,TRBJ2-7,CASSSEGLSLLPYEQYF,TGCGCCAGCAGCTCAGAGGGATTAAGCCTTCTGCCGTACGAGCAGTACTTC
TRBD2,TRBV10-3,-,TRBJ2-3,CAIRKTSGSTDTQYF,TGTGCCATCAGGAAGACTAGCGGGAGCACAGATACGCAGTATTTT
-,TRBV14,-,TRBJ1-3,CASSQDGQGGNTIYF,TGTGCCAGCAGCCAAGACGGGCAGGGCGGAAACACCATATATTTT
TRBD1,TRBV4-1,-,TRBJ2-7,CASSQVPTGGSYEQYF,TGCGCCAGCAGCCAAGTCCCAACAGGGGGTTCGTACGAGCAGTACTTC
TRBD1,TRBV27,-,TRBJ1-5,CASSLRSPGGTNSNQPQHF,TGTGCCAGCAGTTTAAGGTCTCCAGGGGGCACCAATAGCAATCAGCCCCAGCATTTT
TRBD1,TRBV6-5,-,TRBJ2-5,CASRPDREKTQYF,TGTGCCAGCAGGCCTGACAGGGAAAAGACCCAGTACTTC
-,TRBV5-1,-,TRBJ2-7,CASPPGKPIHYEQYF,TGCGCCAGCCCCCCTGGAAAACCGATACACTACGAGCAGTACTTC
-,TRBV18,-,TRBJ1-3,CASSPAEVSGNTIYF,TGTGCCAGCTCACCTGCAGAAGTATCTGGAAACACCATATATTTT
TRBD1,TRBV2,once,TRBJ1-3,CASGLGQTEGNTIYF,TGTGCCAGCGGACTGGGACAGACGGAAGGAAACACCATATATTTT
-,TRBV28,-,TRBJ2-1,CASRPQTLIQYNEQFF,TGTGCCAGCAGACCCCAGACCCTGATCCAATACAATGAGCAGTTCTTC
-,TRBV6-6,-,TRBJ2-7,CASEAKTYEQYF,TGTGCCAGCGAAGCGAAAACCTACGAGCAGTACTTC
TRBD2,TRBV9,-,TRBJ2-1,CASSSRTSGKGNEQFF,TGTGCCAGCAGCTCCAGGACTAGCGGGAAGGGAAATGAGCAGTTCTTC
TRBD1,TRBV2,-,TRBJ1-3,CASRRTGVGNTIYF,TGTGCCAGCAGGCGGACAGGGGTTGGAAACACCATATATTTT
-,TRBV6-6,-,TRBJ2-7,CASSYGQGPYEQYF,TGTGCCAGCAGTTATGGCCAGGGGCCCTACGAGCAGTACTTC
-,TRBV19,-,TRBJ2-3,CASSMHRSGGTDTQYF,TGTGCCAGTAGTATGCACAGGAGTGGAGGCACAGATACGCAGTATTTT
-,TRBV5-8,-,TRBJ1-5,CASSLYRKSNQPQHF,TGTGCCAGCAGCTTGTACAGAAAAAGCAATCAGCCCCAGCATTTT
TRBD1,TRBV29-1,-,TRBJ2-6,CSASTGQGSFSGANVLTF,TGCAGCGCCTCTACGGGACAGGGAAGTTTCTCTGGGGCCAACGTCCTGACTTTC
TRBD2,TRBV11-3,-,TRBJ2-2,CASSWTSGTNTGELFF,TGTGCCAGCAGCTGGACTAGCGGGACGAACACCGGGGAGCTGTTTTTT
TRBD2,TRBV11-2,-,TRBJ2-5,CASSFSGTSGETQYF,TGTGCCAGCAGCTTCTCAGGGACTAGCGGGGAGACCCAGTACTTC
-,TRBV7-2,-,TRBJ2-1,CASSWGASSYNEQFF,TGTGCCAGCAGCTGGGGCGCGAGCTCCTACAATGAGCAGTTCTTC